This T cell receptor (beta chain) was captured in a study of OX40 agonist ivuxolimab in advanced cancers. General study findings and limits: Relative to CD4+ cells, CD8+ T cells on average had more expanded clones. Antigen specificity remained undetermined for the expanded peripheral T cells. Among the nonresponders, some also had low normalized T-cell clonal expansion.

About this clone itself: Its antigen remains unknown.

Some clones are missing from TCRdb's copy, which holds only in-frame ones; the method was immunoSEQ multiplex PCR. The sample records about 23,000 clones, about nine tenths being singletons. Autoimmune disease history or systemic immunosuppression barred patients. The germline V and J ends were trimmed by 5 bases and 3 bases, with 20 bases remaining between them. CDR1 MGHRA and CDR2 YSYEKL come from the germline V gene. This CDR3 contains 16 residues. This sequence originates from an adult with an advanced solid tumor such as melanoma, head and neck, liver or kidney cancer. V and J are TRBV4-1 and TRBJ2-7, with D perhaps TRBD1 (5 bases). This specimen was CD4+ or CD8+ T cells sorted from blood, taken in a trial of the OX40 agonist ivuxolimab. CDR3 coding DNA: TGCGCCAGCAGCTCACGAAGAAGTTCAGGGAACTACGAGCAGTACTTC. Translation: CASSSRRSSGNYEQYF.